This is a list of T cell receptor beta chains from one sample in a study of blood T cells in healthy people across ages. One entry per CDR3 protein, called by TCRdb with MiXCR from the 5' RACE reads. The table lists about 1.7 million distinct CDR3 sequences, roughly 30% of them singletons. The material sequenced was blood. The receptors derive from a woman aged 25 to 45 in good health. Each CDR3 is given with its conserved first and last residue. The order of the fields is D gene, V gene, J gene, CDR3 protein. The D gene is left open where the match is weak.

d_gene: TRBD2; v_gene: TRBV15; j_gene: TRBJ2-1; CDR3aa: CATGRGGYNEQFF
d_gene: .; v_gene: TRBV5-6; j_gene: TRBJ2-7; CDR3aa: CASSTDGALYEQYF
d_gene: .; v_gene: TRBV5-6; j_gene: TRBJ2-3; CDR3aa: CASSRSLFSDTQYF
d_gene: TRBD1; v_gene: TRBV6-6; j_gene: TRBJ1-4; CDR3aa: CASSQSGQGNEKLFF
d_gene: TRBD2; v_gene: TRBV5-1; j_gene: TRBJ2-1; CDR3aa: CASSLELAGGNEQFF
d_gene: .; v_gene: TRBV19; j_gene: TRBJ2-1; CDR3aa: CASSIEGDASYNEQFF
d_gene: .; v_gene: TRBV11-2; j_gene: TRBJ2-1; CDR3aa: CASSFQAELVYNEQFF
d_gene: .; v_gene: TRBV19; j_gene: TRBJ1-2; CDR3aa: CASRLPNYGYTF
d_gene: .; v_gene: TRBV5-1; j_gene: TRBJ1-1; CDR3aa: CASSAGGTEAFF
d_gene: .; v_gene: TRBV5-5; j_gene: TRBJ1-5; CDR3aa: CASSLGGSQPQPQHF
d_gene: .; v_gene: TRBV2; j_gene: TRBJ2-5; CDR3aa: CASSYSGYNEQYF
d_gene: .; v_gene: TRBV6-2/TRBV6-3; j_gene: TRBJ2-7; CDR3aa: CASSYSRLLETRTYEQYF
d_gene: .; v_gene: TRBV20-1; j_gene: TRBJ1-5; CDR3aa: CSARDRTSNQPQHF
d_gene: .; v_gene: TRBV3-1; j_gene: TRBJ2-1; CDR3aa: CASSQDGRINEQFF
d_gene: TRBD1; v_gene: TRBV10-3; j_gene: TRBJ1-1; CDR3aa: CAISAQGGGTEAFF
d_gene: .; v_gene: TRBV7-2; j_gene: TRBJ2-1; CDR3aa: CASSPRGAFGNEQFF
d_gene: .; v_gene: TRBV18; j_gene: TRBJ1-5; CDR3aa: CASSLLWYQPQHF
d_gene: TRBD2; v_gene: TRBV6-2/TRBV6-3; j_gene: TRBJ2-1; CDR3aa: CASSYSISLAGVTYNEQFF
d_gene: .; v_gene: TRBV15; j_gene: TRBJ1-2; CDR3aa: CATSSDGLDGYTF
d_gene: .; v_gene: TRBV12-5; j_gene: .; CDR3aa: CTSGNTGEQYF
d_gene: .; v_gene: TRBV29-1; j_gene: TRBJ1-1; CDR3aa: CSVETGAGGAFF
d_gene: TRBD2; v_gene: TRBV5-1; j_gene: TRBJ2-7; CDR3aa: CASSPQTSKGTYEQYF
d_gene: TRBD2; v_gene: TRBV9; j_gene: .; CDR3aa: CASSVDAGVRDEQYF
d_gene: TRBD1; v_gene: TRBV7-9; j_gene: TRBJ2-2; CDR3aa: CASYHPDRGYTGELFF
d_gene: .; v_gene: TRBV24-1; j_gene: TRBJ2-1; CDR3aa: CATSQGSGDEQFF
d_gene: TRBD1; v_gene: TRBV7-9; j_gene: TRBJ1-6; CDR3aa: CASSPFGQALTSPLHF
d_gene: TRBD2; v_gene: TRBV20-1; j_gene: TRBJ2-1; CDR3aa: CSARDNTPGLAGGYNEQFF
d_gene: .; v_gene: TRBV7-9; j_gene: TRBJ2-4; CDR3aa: CASSPLSNEQYF
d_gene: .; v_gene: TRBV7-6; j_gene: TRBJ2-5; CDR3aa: CASGQPPVETQYF
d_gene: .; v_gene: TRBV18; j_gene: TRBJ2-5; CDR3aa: CASSPRAGQETQYF
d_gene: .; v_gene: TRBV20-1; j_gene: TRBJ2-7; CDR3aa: CSARGPDLYEQYF
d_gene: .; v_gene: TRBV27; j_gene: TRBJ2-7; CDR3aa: CASSSALNGVGDEQYF
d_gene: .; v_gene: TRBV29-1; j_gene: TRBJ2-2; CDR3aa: CSVELGIRNTGELFF
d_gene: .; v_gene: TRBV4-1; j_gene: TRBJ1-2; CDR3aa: CASREAPIRIESKGYTF
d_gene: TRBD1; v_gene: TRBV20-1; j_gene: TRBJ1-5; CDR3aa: CSARLSTGKVQGPQHF
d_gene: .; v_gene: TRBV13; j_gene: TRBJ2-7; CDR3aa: CASSVGEWGLRYEQYF
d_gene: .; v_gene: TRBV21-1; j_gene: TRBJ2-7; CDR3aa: CASSMSDSSEQYF
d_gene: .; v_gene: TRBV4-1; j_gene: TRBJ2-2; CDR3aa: CATGALGELFF
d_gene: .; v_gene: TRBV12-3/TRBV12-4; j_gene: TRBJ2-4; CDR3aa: CASTLGVDGKNIQYF
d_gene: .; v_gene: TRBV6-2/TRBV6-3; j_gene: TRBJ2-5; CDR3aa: CASSYSNRRETQYF
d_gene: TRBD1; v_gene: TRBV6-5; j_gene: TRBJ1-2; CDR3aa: CASTPTGANYGYTF
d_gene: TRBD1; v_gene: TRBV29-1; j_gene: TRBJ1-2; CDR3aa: CSVDSRGRGGYTF
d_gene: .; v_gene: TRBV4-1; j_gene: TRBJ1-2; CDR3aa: CASSQAFPTSDGYTF
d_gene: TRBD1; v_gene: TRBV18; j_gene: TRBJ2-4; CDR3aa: CASSPGYRGNIQYF
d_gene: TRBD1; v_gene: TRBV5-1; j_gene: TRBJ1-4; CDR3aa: CASSFGNTGGNEKLFF
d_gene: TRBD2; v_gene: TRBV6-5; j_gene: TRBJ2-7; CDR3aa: CASRLAGGSPYEQYF
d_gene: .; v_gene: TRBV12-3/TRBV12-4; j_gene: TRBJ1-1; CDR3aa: CASSLTPSTEAFF
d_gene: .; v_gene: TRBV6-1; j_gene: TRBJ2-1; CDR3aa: CASSPGPRDEQFF
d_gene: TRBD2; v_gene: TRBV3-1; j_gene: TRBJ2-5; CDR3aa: CASSTPGTREETQYF
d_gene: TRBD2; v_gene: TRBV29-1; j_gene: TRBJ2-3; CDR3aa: CSGLPGLAARSTDTQYF
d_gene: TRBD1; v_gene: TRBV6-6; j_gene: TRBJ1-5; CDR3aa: CASSFTGDSNQPQHF
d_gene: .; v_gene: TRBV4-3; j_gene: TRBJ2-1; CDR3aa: CASSQGMVAGSHNEQFF
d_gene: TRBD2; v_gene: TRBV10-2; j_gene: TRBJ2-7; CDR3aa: CASSEASGRASGYEQYF
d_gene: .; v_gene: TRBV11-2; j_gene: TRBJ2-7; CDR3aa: CASSLRQKDEQYF
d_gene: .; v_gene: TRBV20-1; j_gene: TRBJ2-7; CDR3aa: CSARVGGLNSYEQYF